This TCR beta chain was identified during a study of regulatory T cells in long-lasting Graves disease. Study observations and caveats: The study found TRBV28, TRBJ1-2 and TRBJ2-5 favored in persistent disease.

The CDR3 loop spans 14 amino acids. Trimming shortened V by 3 bases and J by 8 bases, and 13 bases separated the two germline ends. The time point was: persistent/refractory GD, antithyroid drugs over 5 years with positive TRAb. There was RNA extracted from PBMCs, and the TCR library was made from it. Graves' disease diagnoses followed American Thyroid Association guidelines. CDR3-region Arm-PCR and iRepertoire HTBI primers produced the TCR beta libraries. TCRdb reprocessed the multiplex PCR reads with MiXCR, giving one entry per CDR3 protein. The sample yields a few hundred thousand distinct CDR3 sequences, around a quarter seen once. This clonotype was observed many times. The antigen remains unidentified.

The source of this sequence is a female donor with Graves disease. The sequences come from peripheral blood mononuclear cells (PBMCs), collected when the disease was refractory, from a patient treated with antithyroid drugs. This chain joins TRBV12-3 or TRBV12-4 and TRBJ1-4, with D hard to call. The CDR3 nucleotides are TGTGCCAGCAGTTTTCTGGCAGGTGGGGAAAAACTGTTTTTT. It encodes CASSFLAGGEKLFF.